One sample yielded the 3 T cell receptor beta chains listed below, sequenced in a study of PD-1 blockade in classical Hodgkin lymphoma (dated by TCRdb to the early 2020s). The label giving this sample's time point can be read as: cycle 4 day 1 (C4D1), after less than 7 weeks of nivolumab. All trial patients had relapsed after autologous stem cell transplantation, with cohorts A, B and C differing in prior brentuximab vedotin exposure. Libraries were built with the immunoSEQ multiplex PCR assay. TCRdb took this table from immuneACCESS and kept in-frame rearrangements with V and J called. Such tables lack part of the clones; where checked against another copy, unresolved V genes explain under half of the gap, and the rest is unexplained. The sample records roughly 20,000 clones, approximately 80% of which are singletons. Roughly 7% of the sample rests with the top ten. The input for sequencing was peripheral blood mononuclear cells (PBMCs), taken before the fourth cycle of nivolumab. These receptors all come from a human donor with classical Hodgkin lymphoma.

The chain is built from TRBV19 and TRBJ1-2; no clear D. The germline V gene has CDR1 LNHDA and CDR2 SQIVND (reference sequence). The CDR3 covers 17 residues. Trimming took 5 bases from V and 4 from J, leaving 23 bases between them. The CDR3 DNA follows: TGTGCCAGTAGTTTCCTACCAAACCGAGGCTCCCCCTATGGCTACACCTTC. It is translated as CASSFLPNRGSPYGYTF.

V gene TRBV7-3 combines with J gene TRBJ2-3, with unresolved D. V lost 2 bases and J lost 3, with 6 bases in between. CDR3 length equals 13 residues. Germline loops: CDR1 SGHTA, CDR2 FQGTGA. The CDR3 sequence is CASSLLNTDTQYF. In DNA form, the CDR3 reads TGTGCCAGCAGCTTACTAAATACAGATACGCAGTATTTT.

The V and J genes are TRBV25-1 and TRBJ1-2, with 7 bases that match TRBD1. This CDR3 spans 12 amino acids. The ends lost 8 bases at V and 5 bases at J; junction bases unmatched: 5. Germline V gene data show CDR1 as MGHDK and CDR2 as SYGVNS. CDR3 sequence reads: CASRDSIYGYTF. CDR3 bases: TGTGCCAGCCGGGACAGTATTTATGGCTACACCTTC.